This paragraph covers one T cell receptor beta chain sequence. Antigen unknown. 5'RACE primed from the constant segment yielded TCR alpha and TCR beta cDNA libraries bearing sample barcodes and UMIs. TCRdb reprocessed the 5' RACE reads with MiXCR, giving one entry per CDR3 protein. The table includes 250,000 to 300,000 distinct CDR3 sequences, about 16% detected once. The sample originates from a study of T-cell memory formation after mild COVID-19. Notes on the study in general: In second-wave clones peaking day 37, SARS-CoV-2 specificity remained unconfirmed.

V was pared by 4 bases and J by 3 bases, with 7 bases of the junction left unmatched. The CDR3 runs to 15 residues. CDR1 SGHKS and CDR2 YYEKEE come from the germline V gene (reference sequence). The V call is TRBV5-5, the J call TRBJ1-5, with TRBD1 identical over 7 bases. The sample taken for sequencing was PBMCs or a T cell subset sorted from them (not recorded which). This TCR was recovered from a man between 18 and 35 years old who had mild COVID-19 (a few samples of this study predate the infection). Cell type and time point are not known. The CDR3 loop reads CASSPQGGYNQPQHF. Here the CDR3 DNA reads TGTGCCAGCAGCCCCCAGGGGGGGTACAATCAGCCCCAGCATTTT.